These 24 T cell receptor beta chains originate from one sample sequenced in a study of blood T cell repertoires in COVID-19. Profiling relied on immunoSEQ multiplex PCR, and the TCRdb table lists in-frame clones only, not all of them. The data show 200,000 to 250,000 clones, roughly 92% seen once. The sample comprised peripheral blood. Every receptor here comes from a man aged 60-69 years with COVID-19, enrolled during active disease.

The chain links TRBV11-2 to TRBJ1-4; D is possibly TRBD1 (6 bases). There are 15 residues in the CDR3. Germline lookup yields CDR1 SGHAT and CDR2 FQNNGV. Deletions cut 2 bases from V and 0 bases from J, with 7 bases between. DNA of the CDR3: TGTGCCAGCAGCTTACGACAGGCAACTAATGAAAAACTGTTTTTT. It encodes CASSLRQATNEKLFF. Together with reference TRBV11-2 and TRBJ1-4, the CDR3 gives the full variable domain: EAGVAQSPRYKIIEKRQSVAFWCNPISGHATLYWYQQILGQGPKLLIQFQNNGVVDDSQLPKDRFSAERLKGVDSTLKIQPAKLEDSAVYLCASSLRQATNEKLFFGSGTQLSVL.

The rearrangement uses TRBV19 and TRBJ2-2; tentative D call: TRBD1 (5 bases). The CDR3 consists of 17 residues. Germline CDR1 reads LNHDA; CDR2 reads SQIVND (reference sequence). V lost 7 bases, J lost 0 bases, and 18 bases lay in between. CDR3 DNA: TGTGCCAGTATTGACAGCCAAACTATAGCGAACACCGGGGAGCTGTTTTTT. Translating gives CASIDSQTIANTGELFF.

CDR3: CASSTPGTSQFF. DNA of the CDR3: TGTGCCAGCAGTACGCCCGGGACTAGCCAATTCTTC. V and J are TRBV6-5 and TRBJ2-1; TRBD2 matches at 9 bases. There are 12 residues in the CDR3. Germline values: CDR1 MNHEY, CDR2 SVGAGI. V lost 5 bases and J lost 16; bases outside the gene matches: 9.

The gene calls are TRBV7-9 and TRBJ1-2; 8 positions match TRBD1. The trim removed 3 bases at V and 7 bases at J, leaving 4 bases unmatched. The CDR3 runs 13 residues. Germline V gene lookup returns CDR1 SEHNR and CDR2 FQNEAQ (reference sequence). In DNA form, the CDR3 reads TGTGCCAGCAGCTTGACAGGGGTCGGTGGCTACACCTTC. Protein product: CASSLTGVGGYTF.

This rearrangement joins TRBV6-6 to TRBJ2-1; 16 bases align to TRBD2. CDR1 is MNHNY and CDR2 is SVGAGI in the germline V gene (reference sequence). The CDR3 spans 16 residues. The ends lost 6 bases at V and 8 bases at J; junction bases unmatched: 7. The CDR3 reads CASSDRGTSGRDEQFF. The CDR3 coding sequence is TGTGCCAGCAGCGACCGGGGGACTAGCGGGAGGGATGAGCAGTTCTTC.

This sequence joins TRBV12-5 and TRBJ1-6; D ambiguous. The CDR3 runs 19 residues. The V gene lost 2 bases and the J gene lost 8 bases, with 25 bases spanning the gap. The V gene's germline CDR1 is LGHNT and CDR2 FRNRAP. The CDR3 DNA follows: TGTGCTAGTGGTTTGTTTGTCGGTACGAACGAATTGGTGGATTCACCCCTCCACTTT. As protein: CASGLFVGTNELVDSPLHF.

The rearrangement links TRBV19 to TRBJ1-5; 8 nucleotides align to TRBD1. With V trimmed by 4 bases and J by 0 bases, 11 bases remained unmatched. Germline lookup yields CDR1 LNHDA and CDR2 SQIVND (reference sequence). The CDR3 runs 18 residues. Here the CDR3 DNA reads TGTGCCAGTAGTACCCTCCCGGGACAGGTCTTTAGCAATCAGCCCCAGCATTTT. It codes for CASSTLPGQVFSNQPQHF.

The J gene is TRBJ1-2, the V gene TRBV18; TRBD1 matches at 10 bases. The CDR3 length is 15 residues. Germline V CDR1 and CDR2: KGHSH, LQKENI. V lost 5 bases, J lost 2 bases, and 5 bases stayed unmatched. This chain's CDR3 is CASSSQGQGNYGYTF. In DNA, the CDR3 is TGTGCCAGCTCAAGCCAGGGACAGGGGAACTATGGCTACACCTTC. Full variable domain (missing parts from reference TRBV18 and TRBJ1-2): NAGVMQNPRHLVRRRGQEARLRCSPMKGHSHVYWYRQLPEEGLKFMVYLQKENIIDESGMPKERFSAEFPKEGPSILRIQQVVRGDSAAYFCASSSQGQGNYGYTFGSGTRLTVV.

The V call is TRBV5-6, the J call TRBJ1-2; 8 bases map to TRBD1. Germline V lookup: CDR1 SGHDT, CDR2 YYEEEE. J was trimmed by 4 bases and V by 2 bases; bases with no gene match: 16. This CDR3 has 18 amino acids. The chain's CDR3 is CASSFGTGSGQEVYGYTF. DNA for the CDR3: TGTGCCAGCAGCTTCGGGACAGGCTCTGGACAGGAAGTCTATGGCTACACCTTC.

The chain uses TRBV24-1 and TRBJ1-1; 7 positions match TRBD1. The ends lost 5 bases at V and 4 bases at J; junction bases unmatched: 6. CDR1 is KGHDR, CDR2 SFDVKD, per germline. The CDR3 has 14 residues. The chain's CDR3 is CATSATGVATEAFF. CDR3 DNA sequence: TGTGCCACCAGTGCCACAGGGGTGGCCACTGAAGCTTTCTTT.

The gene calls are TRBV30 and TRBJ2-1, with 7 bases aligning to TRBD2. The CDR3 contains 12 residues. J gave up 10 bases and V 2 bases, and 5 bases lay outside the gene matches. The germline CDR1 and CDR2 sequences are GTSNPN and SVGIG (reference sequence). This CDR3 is CAWSRGGIEQFF. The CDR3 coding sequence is TGTGCCTGGAGTCGGGGAGGGATCGAGCAGTTCTTC.

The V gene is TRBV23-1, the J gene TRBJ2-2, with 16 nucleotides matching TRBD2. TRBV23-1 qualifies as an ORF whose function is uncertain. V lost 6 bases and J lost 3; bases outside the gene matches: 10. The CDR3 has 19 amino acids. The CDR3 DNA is TGCGCCAGCAGAACCCCGGGACTAGCGGGGGGGCGTGACACCGGGGAGCTGTTTTTT. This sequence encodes CASRTPGLAGGRDTGELFF.

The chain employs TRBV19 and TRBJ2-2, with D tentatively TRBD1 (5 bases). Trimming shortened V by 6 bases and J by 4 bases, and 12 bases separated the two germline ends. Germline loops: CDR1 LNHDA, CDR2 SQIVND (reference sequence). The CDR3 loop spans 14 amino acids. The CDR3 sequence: CASRPGRVTGELFF. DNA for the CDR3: TGTGCCAGTAGGCCGGGCAGGGTCACCGGGGAGCTGTTTTTT.

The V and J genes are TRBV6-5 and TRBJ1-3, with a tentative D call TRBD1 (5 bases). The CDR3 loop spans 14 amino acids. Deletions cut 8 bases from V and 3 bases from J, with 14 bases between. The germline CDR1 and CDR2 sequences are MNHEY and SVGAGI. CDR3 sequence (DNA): TGTGCCAGCCTTAGTGGGGCCTATGGAAACACCATATATTTT. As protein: CASLSGAYGNTIYF.

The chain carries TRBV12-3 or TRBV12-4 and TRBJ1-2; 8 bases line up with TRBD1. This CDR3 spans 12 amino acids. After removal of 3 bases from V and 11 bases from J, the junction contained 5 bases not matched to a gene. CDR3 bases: TGTGCCAGCAGTTTTTACAGGGGGAAGTACACCTTC. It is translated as CASSFYRGKYTF.

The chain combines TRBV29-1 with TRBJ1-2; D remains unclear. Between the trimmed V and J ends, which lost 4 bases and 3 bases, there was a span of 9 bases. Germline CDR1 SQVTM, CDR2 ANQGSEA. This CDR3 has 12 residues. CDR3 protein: CSVGGLDYGYTF. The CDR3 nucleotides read TGCAGCGTTGGAGGGTTGGACTATGGCTACACCTTC.

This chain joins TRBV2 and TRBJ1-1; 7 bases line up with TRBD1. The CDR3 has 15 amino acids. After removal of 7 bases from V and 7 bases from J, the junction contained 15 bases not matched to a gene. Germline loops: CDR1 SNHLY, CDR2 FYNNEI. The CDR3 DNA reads TGTGCCAGCATCCGACTAACCGGGACAGACCTTGAAGCTTTCTTT. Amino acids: CASIRLTGTDLEAFF.

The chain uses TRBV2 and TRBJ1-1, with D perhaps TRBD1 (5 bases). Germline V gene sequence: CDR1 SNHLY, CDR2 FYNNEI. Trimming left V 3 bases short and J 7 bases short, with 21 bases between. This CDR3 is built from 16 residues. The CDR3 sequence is CASSDASTGPAYEAFF. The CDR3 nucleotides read TGTGCCAGCAGTGATGCTTCTACAGGCCCTGCCTATGAAGCTTTCTTT. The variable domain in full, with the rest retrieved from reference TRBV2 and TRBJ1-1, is EPEVTQTPSHQVTQMGQEVILRCVPISNHLYFYWYRQILGQKVEFLVSFYNNEISEKSEIFDDQFSVERPDGSNFTLKIRSTKLEDSAMYFCASSDASTGPAYEAFFGQGTRLTVV.

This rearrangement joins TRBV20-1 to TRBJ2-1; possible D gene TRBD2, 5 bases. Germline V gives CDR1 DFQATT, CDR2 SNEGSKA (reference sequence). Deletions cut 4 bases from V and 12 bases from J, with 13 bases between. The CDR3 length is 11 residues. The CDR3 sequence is CSATTTSRQFF. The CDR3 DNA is TGCAGTGCTACGACTACTTCTCGGCAGTTCTTC.

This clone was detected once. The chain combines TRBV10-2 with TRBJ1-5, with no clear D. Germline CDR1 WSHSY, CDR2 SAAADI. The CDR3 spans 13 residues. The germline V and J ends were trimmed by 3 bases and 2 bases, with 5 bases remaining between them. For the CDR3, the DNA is TGCGCCAGCAGTGACCCAGGCAATCAGCCCCAGCATTTT. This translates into CASSDPGNQPQHF.

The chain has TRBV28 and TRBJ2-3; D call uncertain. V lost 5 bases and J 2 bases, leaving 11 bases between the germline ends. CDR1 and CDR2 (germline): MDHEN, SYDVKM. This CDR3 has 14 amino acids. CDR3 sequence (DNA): TGTGCCAGCAGTCTCTCAGGTACCACAGATACGCAGTATTTT. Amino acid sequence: CASSLSGTTDTQYF. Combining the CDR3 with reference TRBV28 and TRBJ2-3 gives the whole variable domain DVKVTQSSRYLVKRTGEKVFLECVQDMDHENMFWYRQDPGLGLRLIYFSYDVKMKEKGDIPEGYSVSREKKERFSLILESASTNQTSMYLCASSLSGTTDTQYFGPGTRLTVL.

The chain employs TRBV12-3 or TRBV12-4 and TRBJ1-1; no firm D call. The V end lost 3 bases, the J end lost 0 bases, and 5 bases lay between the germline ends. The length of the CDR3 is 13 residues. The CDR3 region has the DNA TGTGCCAGCAGTTTCAACTTGAACACTGAAGCTTTCTTT. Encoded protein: CASSFNLNTEAFF.

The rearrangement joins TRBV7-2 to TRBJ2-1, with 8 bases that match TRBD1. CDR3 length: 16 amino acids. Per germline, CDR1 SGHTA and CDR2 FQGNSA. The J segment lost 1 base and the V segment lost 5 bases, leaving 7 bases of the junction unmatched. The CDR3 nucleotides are TGTGCCAGCAGCCCGGGACAGGCCCTATCCTACAATGAGCAGTTCTTC. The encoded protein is CASSPGQALSYNEQFF. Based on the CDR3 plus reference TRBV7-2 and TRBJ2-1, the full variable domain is GAGVSQSPSNKVTEKGKDVELRCDPISGHTALYWYRQSLGQGLEFLIYFQGNSAPDKSGLPSDRFSAERTGGSVSTLTIQRTQQEDSAVYLCASSPGQALSYNEQFFGPGTRLTVL.

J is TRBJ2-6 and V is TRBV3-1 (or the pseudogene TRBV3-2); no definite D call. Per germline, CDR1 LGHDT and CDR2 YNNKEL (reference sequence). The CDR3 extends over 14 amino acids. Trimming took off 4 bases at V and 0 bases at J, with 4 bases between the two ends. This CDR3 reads CASSLSSGANVLTF. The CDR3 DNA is TGTGCCAGCAGCCTTAGCTCTGGGGCCAACGTCCTGACTTTC.